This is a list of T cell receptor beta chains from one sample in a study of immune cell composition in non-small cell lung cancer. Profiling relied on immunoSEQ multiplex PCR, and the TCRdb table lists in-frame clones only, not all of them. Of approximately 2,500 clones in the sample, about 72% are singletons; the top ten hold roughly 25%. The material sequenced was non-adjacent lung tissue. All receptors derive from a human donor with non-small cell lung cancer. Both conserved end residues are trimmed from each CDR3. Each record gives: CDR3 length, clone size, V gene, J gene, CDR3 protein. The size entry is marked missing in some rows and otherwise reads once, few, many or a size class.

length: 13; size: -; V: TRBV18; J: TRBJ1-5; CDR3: ASSRTGDSNQPQH
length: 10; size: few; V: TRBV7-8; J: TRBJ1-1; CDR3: ASARGNTEAF
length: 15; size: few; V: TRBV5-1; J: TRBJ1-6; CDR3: ASSIQGPGFVNSPLH
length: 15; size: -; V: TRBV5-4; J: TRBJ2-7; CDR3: ASSLWGEGYRSYEQY
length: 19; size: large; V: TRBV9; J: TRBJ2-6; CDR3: ASSAPGRGRGGSSGANVLT
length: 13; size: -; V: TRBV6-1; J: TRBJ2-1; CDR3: ASSPLPGQGNEQF
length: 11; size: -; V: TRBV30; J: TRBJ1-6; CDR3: AWRGQGDSPLH
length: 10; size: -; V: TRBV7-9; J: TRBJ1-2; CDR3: ATNTANYGYT
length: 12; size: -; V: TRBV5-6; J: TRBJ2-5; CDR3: ASSLSAGKKTQY
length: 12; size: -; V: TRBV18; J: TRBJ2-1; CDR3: ASSPQAGGNEQF
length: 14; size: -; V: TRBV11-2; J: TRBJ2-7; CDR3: ASSDLWQGSVYEQY
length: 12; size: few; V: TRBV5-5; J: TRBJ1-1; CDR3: ASSLEHPNTEAF
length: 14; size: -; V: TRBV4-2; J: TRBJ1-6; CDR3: ASSQAGRGPDSPLH